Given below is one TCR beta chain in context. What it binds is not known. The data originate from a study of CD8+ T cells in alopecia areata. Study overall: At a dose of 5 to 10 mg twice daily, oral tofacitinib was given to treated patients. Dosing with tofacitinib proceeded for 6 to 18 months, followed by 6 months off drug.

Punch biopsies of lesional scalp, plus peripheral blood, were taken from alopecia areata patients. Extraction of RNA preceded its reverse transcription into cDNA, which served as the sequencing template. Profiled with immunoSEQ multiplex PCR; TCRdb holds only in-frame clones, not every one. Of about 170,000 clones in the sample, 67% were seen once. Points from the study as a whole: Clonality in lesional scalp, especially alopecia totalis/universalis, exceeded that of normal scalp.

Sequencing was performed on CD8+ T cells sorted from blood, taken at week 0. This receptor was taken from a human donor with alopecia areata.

CDR3 coding DNA: TGCGCCAGCAGCTTGAGGGACAGGGGGCAGCCCTACAATGAGCAGTTCTTC. Its translation: CASSLRDRGQPYNEQFF. V usage is TRBV5-1 and J usage is TRBJ2-1; 12 nucleotides line up with TRBD1. The CDR3 spans 17 residues. Trimming cost V 1 base and J 2 bases; bases outside gene matches: 4. Germline loops: CDR1 SGHRS, CDR2 YFSETQ.